This T cell receptor beta chain was identified in a study of cytomegalovirus exposure and HLA in healthy donors. Across the whole study: As an earlier analysis found, around 190 million T cells yielded 90 million to 140 million unique TCR beta sequences.

Study results and caveats: Rarity held for most TCR sequences, but there were some public TCRs that occurred in many donors. Apart from CMV serostatus, no immune exposure information was available.

The PCR contained 60 Vbeta and 13 Jbeta primers. In the authors' methods: Tens of millions of unique TCR beta chains, roughly 11 million of them shared, were counted by a later analysis. Assay: immunoSEQ multiplex PCR; the TCRdb copy retains only in-frame clones and omits some. The DNA was the basis for D and trimming; V, J and clone size are from that table. The data show over 110,000 clones, roughly 80% seen once. The germline CDR1 and CDR2 sequences are SEHNR and FQNEAQ (reference sequence). The V and J ends lost 1 base and 2 bases respectively, with 17 bases between them. This CDR3 comprises 18 residues. As for this clone: The antigen is not known.

Source material: PBMCs. This sequence joins TRBV7-9 and TRBJ1-4, with TRBD1 as a possible D gene (5 bases). This TCR came from a man aged 18 to 35 in good health and CMV-seronegative. The CDR3 DNA follows: TGTGCCAGCAGCTTAGTCCCCAGGGCGGTTGGGACTAATGAAAAACTGTTTTTT. Its translation is CASSLVPRAVGTNEKLFF.